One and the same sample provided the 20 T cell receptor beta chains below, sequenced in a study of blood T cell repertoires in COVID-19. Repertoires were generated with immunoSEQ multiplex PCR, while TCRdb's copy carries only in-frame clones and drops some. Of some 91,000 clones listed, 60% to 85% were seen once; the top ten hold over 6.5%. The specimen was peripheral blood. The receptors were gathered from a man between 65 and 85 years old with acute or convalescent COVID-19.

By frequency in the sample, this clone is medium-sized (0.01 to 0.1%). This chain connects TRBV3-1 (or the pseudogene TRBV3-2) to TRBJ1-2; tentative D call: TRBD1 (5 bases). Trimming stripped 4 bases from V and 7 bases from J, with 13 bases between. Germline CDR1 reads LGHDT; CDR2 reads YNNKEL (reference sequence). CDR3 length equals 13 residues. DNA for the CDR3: TGTGCCAGCAGCCCCAACAGGATCGGTGGCTACACCTTC. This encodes CASSPNRIGGYTF.

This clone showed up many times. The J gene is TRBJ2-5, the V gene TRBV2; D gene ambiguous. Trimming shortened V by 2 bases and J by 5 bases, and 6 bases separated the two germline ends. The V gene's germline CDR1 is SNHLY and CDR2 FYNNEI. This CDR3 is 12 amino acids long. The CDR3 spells CASSETRETQYF. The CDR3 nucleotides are TGTGCCAGCAGTGAAACGAGGGAGACCCAGTACTTC. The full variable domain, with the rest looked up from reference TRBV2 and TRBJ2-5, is EPEVTQTPSHQVTQMGQEVILRCVPISNHLYFYWYRQILGQKVEFLVSFYNNEISEKSEIFDDQFSVERPDGSNFTLKIRSTKLEDSAMYFCASSETRETQYFGPGTRLLVL.

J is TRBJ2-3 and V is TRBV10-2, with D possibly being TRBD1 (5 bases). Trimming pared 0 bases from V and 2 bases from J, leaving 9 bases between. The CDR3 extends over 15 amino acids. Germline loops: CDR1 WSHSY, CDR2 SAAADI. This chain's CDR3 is CASSESWGATDTQYF. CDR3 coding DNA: TGCGCCAGCAGTGAGTCGTGGGGCGCCACAGATACGCAGTATTTT.

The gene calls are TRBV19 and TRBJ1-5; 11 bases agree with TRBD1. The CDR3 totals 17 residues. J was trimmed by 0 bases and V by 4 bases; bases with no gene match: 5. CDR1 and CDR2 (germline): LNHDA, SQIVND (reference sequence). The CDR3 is CASSKDRGQYSNQPQHF. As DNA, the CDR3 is TGTGCCAGTAGTAAGGACAGGGGGCAATATAGCAATCAGCCCCAGCATTTT.

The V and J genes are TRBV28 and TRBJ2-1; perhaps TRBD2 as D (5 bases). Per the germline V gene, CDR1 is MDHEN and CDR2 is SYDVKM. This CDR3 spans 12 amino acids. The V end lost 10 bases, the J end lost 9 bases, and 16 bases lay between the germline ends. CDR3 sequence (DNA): TGTGCCATAGCGAATCGGGGAAGTGAGCAGTTCTTC. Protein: CAIANRGSEQFF.

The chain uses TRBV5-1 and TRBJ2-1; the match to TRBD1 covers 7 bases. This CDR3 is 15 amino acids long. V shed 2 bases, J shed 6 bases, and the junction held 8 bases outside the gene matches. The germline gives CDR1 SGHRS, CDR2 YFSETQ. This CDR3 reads CASSLELTGANEQFF. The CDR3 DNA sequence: TGCGCCAGCAGCTTAGAGCTTACAGGGGCCAATGAGCAGTTCTTC.

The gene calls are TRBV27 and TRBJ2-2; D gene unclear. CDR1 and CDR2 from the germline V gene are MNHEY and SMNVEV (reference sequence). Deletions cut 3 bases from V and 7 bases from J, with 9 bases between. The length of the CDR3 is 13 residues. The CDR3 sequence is CASSFSRVGELFF. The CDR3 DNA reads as TGTGCCAGCAGTTTTAGTCGGGTCGGGGAGCTGTTTTTT.

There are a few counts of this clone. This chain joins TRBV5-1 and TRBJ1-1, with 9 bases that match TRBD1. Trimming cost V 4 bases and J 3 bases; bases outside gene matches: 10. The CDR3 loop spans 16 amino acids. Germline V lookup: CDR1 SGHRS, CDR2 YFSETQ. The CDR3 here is CASSPRAGTGYTEAFF. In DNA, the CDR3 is TGCGCCAGCAGCCCCAGAGCCGGGACAGGGTACACTGAAGCTTTCTTT.

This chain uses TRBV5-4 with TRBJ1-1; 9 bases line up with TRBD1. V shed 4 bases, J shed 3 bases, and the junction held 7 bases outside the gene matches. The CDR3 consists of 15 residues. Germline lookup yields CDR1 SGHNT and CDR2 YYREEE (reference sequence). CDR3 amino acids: CASSPGTGRDTEAFF. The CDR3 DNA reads TGTGCCAGCAGCCCGGGGACAGGGAGGGACACTGAAGCTTTCTTT.

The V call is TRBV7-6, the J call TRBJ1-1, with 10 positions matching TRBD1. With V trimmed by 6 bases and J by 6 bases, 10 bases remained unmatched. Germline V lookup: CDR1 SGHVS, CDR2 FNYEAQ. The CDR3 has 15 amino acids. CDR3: CASRPRQGAGAEAFF. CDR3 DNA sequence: TGTGCCAGCAGACCTAGACAGGGGGCAGGCGCTGAAGCTTTCTTT.

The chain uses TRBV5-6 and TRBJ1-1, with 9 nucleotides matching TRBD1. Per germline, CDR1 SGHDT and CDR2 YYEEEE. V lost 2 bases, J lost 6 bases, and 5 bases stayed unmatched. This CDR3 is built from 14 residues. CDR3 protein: CASSFYGTGSEAFF. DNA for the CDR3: TGTGCCAGCAGCTTTTACGGGACAGGGTCTGAAGCTTTCTTT.

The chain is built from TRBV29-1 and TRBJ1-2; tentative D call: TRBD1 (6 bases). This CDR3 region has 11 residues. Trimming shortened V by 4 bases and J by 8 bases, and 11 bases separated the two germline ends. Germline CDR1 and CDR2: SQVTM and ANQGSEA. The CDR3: CSVGQATGYTF. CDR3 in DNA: TGCAGCGTTGGACAGGCGACAGGCTACACCTTC.

The CDR3 DNA reads TGTGCCAGCAGCTTAGTTGGAGGGACAGTGATCACCGGGGAGCTGTTTTTT. Its translation is CASSLVGGTVITGELFF. The rearrangement joins TRBV7-6 to TRBJ2-2; D perhaps matches TRBD1 (7 bases). Germline CDR1 SGHVS, CDR2 FNYEAQ. Trimming took 1 base from V and 4 from J, leaving 16 bases between them. The length of the CDR3 is 17 residues.

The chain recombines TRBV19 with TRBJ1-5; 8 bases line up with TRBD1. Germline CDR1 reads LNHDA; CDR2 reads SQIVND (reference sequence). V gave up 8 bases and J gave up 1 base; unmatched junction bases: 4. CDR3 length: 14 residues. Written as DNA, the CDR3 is TGTGCCAGTCTGGACAGGGAAAGCAATCAGCCCCAGCATTTT. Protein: CASLDRESNQPQHF.

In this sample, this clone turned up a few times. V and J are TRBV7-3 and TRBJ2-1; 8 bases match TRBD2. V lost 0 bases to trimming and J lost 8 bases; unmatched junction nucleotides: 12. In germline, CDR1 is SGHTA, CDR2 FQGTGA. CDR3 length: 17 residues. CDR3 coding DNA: TGTGCCAGCAGCTTAACTGGCCCCGGGACTAGAGGGCATGAGCAGTTCTTC. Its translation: CASSLTGPGTRGHEQFF. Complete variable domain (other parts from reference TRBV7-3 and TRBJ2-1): GAGVSQTPSNKVTEKGKYVELRCDPISGHTALYWYRQSLGQGPEFLIYFQGTGAADDSGLPNDRFFAVRPEGSVSTLKIQRTERGDSAVYLCASSLTGPGTRGHEQFFGPGTRLTVL.

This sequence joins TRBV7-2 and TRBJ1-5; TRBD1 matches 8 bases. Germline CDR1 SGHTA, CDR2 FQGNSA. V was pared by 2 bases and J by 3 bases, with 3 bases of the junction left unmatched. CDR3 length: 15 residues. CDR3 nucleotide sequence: TGTGCCAGCAGCTTACGCAGGGGGCTCAATCAGCCCCAGCATTTT. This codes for CASSLRRGLNQPQHF. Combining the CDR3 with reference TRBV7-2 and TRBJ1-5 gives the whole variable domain GAGVSQSPSNKVTEKGKDVELRCDPISGHTALYWYRQSLGQGLEFLIYFQGNSAPDKSGLPSDRFSAERTGGSVSTLTIQRTQQEDSAVYLCASSLRRGLNQPQHFGDGTRLSIL.

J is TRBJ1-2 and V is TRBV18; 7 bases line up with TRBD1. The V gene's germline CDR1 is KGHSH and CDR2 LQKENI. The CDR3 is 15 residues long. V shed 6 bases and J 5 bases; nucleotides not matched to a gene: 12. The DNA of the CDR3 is TGTGCCAGCTCTCCGGAAGGGGGCCCCCTTTATGGCTACACCTTC. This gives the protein CASSPEGGPLYGYTF. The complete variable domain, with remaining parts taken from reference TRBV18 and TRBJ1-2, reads NAGVMQNPRHLVRRRGQEARLRCSPMKGHSHVYWYRQLPEEGLKFMVYLQKENIIDESGMPKERFSAEFPKEGPSILRIQQVVRGDSAAYFCASSPEGGPLYGYTFGSGTRLTVV.

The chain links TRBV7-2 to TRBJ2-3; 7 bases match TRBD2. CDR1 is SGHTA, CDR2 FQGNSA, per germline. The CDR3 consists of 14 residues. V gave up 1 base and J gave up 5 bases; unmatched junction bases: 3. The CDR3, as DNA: TGTGCCAGCAGCTTAGGAGTAGCGGGAGATACGCAGTATTTT. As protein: CASSLGVAGDTQYF.

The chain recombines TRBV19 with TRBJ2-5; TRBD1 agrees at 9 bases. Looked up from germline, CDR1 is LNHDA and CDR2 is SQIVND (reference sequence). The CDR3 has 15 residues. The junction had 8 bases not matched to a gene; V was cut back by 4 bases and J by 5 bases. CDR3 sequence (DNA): TGTGCCAGTAGTAGTTGGACAGGGGATAGGGAGACCCAGTACTTC. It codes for CASSSWTGDRETQYF. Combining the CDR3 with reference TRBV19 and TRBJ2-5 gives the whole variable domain DGGITQSPKYLFRKEGQNVTLSCEQNLNHDAMYWYRQDPGQGLRLIYYSQIVNDFQKGDIAEGYSVSREKKESFPLTVTSAQKNPTAFYLCASSSWTGDRETQYFGPGTRLLVL.

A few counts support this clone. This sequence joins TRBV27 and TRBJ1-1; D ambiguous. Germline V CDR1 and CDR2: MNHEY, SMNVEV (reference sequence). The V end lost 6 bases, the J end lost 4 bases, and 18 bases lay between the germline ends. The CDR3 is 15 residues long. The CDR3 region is CASRRELTNPTEAFF. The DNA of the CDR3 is TGTGCCAGCAGACGCGAACTTACCAACCCCACTGAAGCTTTCTTT.